This T cell receptor (beta chain) is drawn from a study of cytomegalovirus exposure and HLA in healthy donors. For the study at large: Caucasian-associated ancestry cluster membership applied to under 85% of approximately 420 genotyped donors. General study results and limits: Researchers catalogued 164 TCR beta chains as cytomegalovirus-associated. Among the CMV-associated chains, a few were confirmed in vitro as specific for CMV antigens. Excluded: some indistinguishable V segments such as TRBV6-2 and TRBV6-3.

Primers for the PCR totalled 60 Vbeta and 13 Jbeta. Sequencing was performed with immunoSEQ multiplex PCR; in TCRdb, only in-frame clones are kept and a portion is missing. The sample yields almost 200,000 clones, around 78% seen once. Germline V gene sequence: CDR1 SGHAT, CDR2 FQNNGV. Between the trimmed V and J ends, which lost 3 bases and 2 bases, there was a span of 8 bases. This CDR3 region has 13 residues. Remarks on this clone: Its target is unknown.

Sequencing used PBMCs. The gene calls are TRBV11-2 and TRBJ2-7; a possible D gene is TRBD2 (6 bases). The clonotype was recovered from a man aged 25-40 years in good health and CMV-seronegative. In DNA form, the CDR3 reads TGTGCCAGCAGCTTTAGCGGAGCCTACGAGCAGTACTTC. It encodes CASSFSGAYEQYF.